This entry concerns a single TCR beta chain. Its antigen is unknown. The CDR3 end shows no conserved phenylalanine or tryptophan, and so a read error is likely. In the authors' workflow: CDR3 differences across clinicopathological groups were used to build a distant-metastasis classifier for papillary thyroid cancer. TCRdb recomputed clones from the PCR reads via MiXCR. The V and J calls here are based on TCRdb, not the publication. The sample lists some 31,000 clones; more than 3.5% were seen once. These data come from a study of metastatic and nonmetastatic thyroid tumors. Whole-study context: Comparison of repertoires was carried out across blood and tumor or nodule tissue from malignant and benign thyroid patients. Findings and caveats of the study: When malignant thyroid tumors were compared with benign nodules, TCR beta diversity was reportedly significantly higher in the malignant tumors. This held in both blood and tumor samples.

V was clipped by 5 bases and J by 3 bases, with 11 bases between them. The CDR3 contains 14 residues. From germline, CDR1 is LNHDA and CDR2 SQIVND (reference sequence). Prior to thyroid surgery, none of the patients had received any treatment. The chain combines TRBV19 with TRBJ2-1; D remains unclear. The sample comprised blood. The origin of this receptor is a female donor with papillary thyroid cancer or a benign thyroid nodule (not recorded which). Some clones in this sample may be carry-over from other donors' samples. CDR3 region: CASSGWWDYNEQFL. CDR3 nucleotide sequence: TGTGCCAGTAGTGGGTGGTGGGACTACAATGAGCAGTTCCTC.